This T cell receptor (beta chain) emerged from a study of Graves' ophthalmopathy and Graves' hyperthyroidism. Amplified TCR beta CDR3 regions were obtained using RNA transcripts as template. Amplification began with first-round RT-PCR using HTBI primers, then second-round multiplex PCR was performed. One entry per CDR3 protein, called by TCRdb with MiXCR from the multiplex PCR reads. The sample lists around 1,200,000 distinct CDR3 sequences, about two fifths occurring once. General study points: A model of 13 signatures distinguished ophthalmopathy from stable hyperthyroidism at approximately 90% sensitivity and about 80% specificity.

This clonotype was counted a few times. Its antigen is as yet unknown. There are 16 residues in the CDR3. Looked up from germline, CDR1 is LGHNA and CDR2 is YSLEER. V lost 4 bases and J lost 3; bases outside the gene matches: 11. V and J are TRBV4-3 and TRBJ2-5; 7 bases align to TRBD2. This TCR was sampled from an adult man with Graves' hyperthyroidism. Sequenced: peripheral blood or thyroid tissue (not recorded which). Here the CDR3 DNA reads TGCGCCAGCAGCCCGCTCGGGCTAGCGGCGGAAGAGACCCAGTACTTC. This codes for CASSPLGLAAEETQYF.